This entry features one TCR beta chain sequence. Deletions cut 3 bases from V and 6 bases from J, with 15 bases between. The CDR3 runs to 14 residues. The V gene's germline CDR1 is KGHSH and CDR2 LQKENI. The repertoire was sequenced with immunoSEQ multiplex PCR; TCRdb's copy has only in-frame clones and lacks some. In the table there are some 45,000 clones, about 87% of which are singletons. These data come from a study of blood T cell repertoires in COVID-19. Across the study: Samples came from the United States, Italy and Spain, spanning acute and convalescent COVID-19. Sources were T cells, B-cell-depleted T cells, or PBMCs; the material itself was cDNA or gDNA.

Sequenced input: peripheral blood. V usage is TRBV18 and J usage is TRBJ2-7; TRBD1 might be the D (6 bases). This TCR derives from a human donor with active COVID-19. The donor label of this sample is uncertain. The CDR3 sequence is CASSPGTPSPEQYF. CDR3 DNA sequence: TGTGCCAGCTCACCTGGGACACCTTCTCCCGAGCAGTACTTC.